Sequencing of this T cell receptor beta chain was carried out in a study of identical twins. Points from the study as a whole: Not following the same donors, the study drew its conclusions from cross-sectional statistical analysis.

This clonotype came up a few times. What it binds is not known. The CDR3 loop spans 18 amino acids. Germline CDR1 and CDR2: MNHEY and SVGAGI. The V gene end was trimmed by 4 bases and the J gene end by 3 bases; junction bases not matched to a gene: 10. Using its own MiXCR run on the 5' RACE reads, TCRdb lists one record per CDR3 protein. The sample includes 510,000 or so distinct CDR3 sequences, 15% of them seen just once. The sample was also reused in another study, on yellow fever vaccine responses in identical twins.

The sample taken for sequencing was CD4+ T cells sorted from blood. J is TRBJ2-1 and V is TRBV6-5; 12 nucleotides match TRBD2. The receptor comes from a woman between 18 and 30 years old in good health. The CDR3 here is CASSSGTSGRPNYNEQFF. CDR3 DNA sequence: TGTGCCAGCAGTTCCGGGACTAGCGGGCGTCCAAACTACAATGAGCAGTTCTTC.